What follows are 29 T cell receptor beta chains derived from one specimen sequenced in a study of blood T cell repertoires in COVID-19. This table comes from immunoSEQ multiplex PCR, and its TCRdb copy is limited to in-frame clones, with some not included. Of around 250,000 clones listed, around 82% were seen once; the top ten hold approximately 8.6%. Sample: peripheral blood. All receptors come from a man aged 35-49 years with active or convalescent COVID-19.

The chain couples TRBV24-1 to TRBJ2-1; 9 nucleotides agree with TRBD1. The germline CDR1 and CDR2 sequences are KGHDR and SFDVKD. J gave up 4 bases and V 3 bases, and 3 bases lay outside the gene matches. This CDR3 spans 15 amino acids. The CDR3 is CATSDPGQGYNEQFF. DNA for the CDR3: TGTGCCACCAGTGATCCGGGACAGGGATACAATGAGCAGTTCTTC.

A few counts support this clone. The rearrangement links TRBV7-2 to TRBJ2-1; 12 positions agree with TRBD2. Germline loops: CDR1 SGHTA, CDR2 FQGNSA. V was clipped by 5 bases and J by 2 bases; unmatched bases: 4. The CDR3 covers 16 residues. The CDR3: CASSARLAGAYNEQFF. In DNA form, the CDR3 reads TGTGCCAGCAGCGCCAGACTAGCGGGGGCCTACAATGAGCAGTTCTTC. The full variable domain, its missing parts supplied by reference TRBV7-2 and TRBJ2-1, is GAGVSQSPSNKVTEKGKDVELRCDPISGHTALYWYRQSLGQGLEFLIYFQGNSAPDKSGLPSDRFSAERTGGSVSTLTIQRTQQEDSAVYLCASSARLAGAYNEQFFGPGTRLTVL.

This rearrangement joins TRBV20-1 to TRBJ1-1; D is unclear. Germline V gene data show CDR1 as DFQATT and CDR2 as SNEGSKA (reference sequence). The V end was cut by 6 bases, the J end by 10 bases, with 15 bases between. This CDR3 has 11 amino acids. CDR3 loop: CSATSTAGAFF. Written as DNA, the CDR3 is TGCAGTGCGACGAGCACCGCGGGAGCTTTCTTT.

This chain uses TRBV4-2 with TRBJ1-4; D gene unclear. V lost 5 bases and J lost 4, with 11 bases in between. The CDR3 is 14 residues long. CDR1 is LGHNA and CDR2 is YNFKEQ in the germline V gene. This CDR3 reads CASSSRLLNEKLFF. The CDR3 region has the DNA TGTGCCAGCAGCTCTCGACTGCTTAATGAAAAACTGTTTTTT.

The rearrangement links TRBV18 to TRBJ1-2; D ambiguous. With 2 bases removed from V and 10 bases from J, the gap between germline ends came to 14 bases. The CDR3 runs to 13 residues. Germline CDR1 and CDR2: KGHSH and LQKENI. CDR3 amino acids: CASSPEEVLVYTF. CDR3 DNA sequence: TGTGCCAGCTCACCAGAGGAAGTACTGGTCTACACCTTC.

The rearrangement joins TRBV12-3 or TRBV12-4 to TRBJ1-6, with a tentative D call TRBD1 (6 bases). Trimming took 7 bases from V and 9 from J, leaving 13 bases between them. CDR3 length: 13 amino acids. The CDR3 spells CASNQGHRSPLHF. The CDR3 DNA reads as TGTGCCAGCAACCAGGGGCATCGTTCACCCCTCCACTTT.

Only a few counts were recorded for this clone. CDR3 nucleotides: TGTGCCAGCAGTACGGGGACATCTACTAATGAAAAACTGTTTTTT. As protein: CASSTGTSTNEKLFF. The J gene is TRBJ1-4, the V gene TRBV6-2 or TRBV6-3; possible D gene TRBD1, 6 bases. Germline V gene lookup returns CDR1 MNHEY and CDR2 SVGEGT. The V and J ends lost 5 bases and 2 bases respectively, with 12 bases between them. This CDR3 has 15 residues.

The chain links TRBV10-3 to TRBJ2-1, with TRBD2 matching over 7 bases. The length of the CDR3 is 14 residues. The germline V gene has CDR1 ENHRY and CDR2 SYGVKD. V shed 7 bases and J 7 bases; nucleotides not matched to a gene: 10. The CDR3 protein is CAIKSSGGVNEQFF. CDR3 nucleotides: TGTGCCATCAAATCTAGCGGCGGAGTAAATGAGCAGTTCTTC.

This sequence joins TRBV6-4 and TRBJ2-1; maybe TRBD1 (5 bases). This CDR3 has 14 amino acids. Germline-derived CDR1 and CDR2 are MRHNA and SNTAGT. Deletions cut 4 bases from V and 7 bases from J, with 14 bases between. The CDR3 DNA follows: TGTGCCAGCAGTGCAGAAGGGGCGAAAAATGAGCAGTTCTTC. Its protein product is CASSAEGAKNEQFF.

V is TRBV11-2 and J is TRBJ1-2; the D is unclear. Germline V lookup: CDR1 SGHAT, CDR2 FQNNGV. Trimming left V 2 bases short and J 7 bases short, with 14 bases between. The CDR3 has 14 residues. CDR3 bases: TGTGCCAGCAGCTTATCTTCGGGGAGCTTTGGCTACACCTTC. This codes for CASSLSSGSFGYTF.

This chain uses TRBV7-6 with TRBJ2-1, with D perhaps TRBD2 (6 bases). CDR1 and CDR2 (germline): SGHVS, FNYEAQ. The CDR3 totals 13 residues. The V end lost 5 bases, the J end lost 6 bases, and 11 bases lay between the germline ends. This chain's CDR3 is CASSLGTFNEQFF. DNA of the CDR3: TGTGCCAGCAGCCTCGGGACTTTCAATGAGCAGTTCTTC.

This clone occurred once. The V and J genes are TRBV5-4 and TRBJ1-1, with 7 bases aligning to TRBD1. The CDR3 contains 15 residues. J gave up 5 bases and V 2 bases, and 9 bases lay outside the gene matches. Germline V lookup: CDR1 SGHNT, CDR2 YYREEE (reference sequence). The DNA for the CDR3 is TGTGCCAGCAGCTTTGTTACAGGGGCGGATACTGAAGCTTTCTTT. This translates into CASSFVTGADTEAFF.

J is TRBJ1-3 and V is TRBV30; 7 nucleotides agree with TRBD1. The germline V gene encodes CDR1 GTSNPN and CDR2 SVGIG (reference sequence). The CDR3 covers 13 residues. With 5 bases clipped from V and 4 bases from J, the junction kept 5 bases outside the gene matches. The CDR3, as DNA: TGTGCCTGGCACAGGGGCGACGGAAACACCATATATTTT. Its protein product is CAWHRGDGNTIYF. Variable domain in full (rest from reference TRBV30 and TRBJ1-3): SQTIHQWPATLVQPVGSPLSLECTVEGTSNPNLYWYRQAAGRGLQLLFYSVGIGQISSEVPQNLSASRPQDRQFILSSKKLLLSDSGFYLCAWHRGDGNTIYFGEGSWLTVV.

The J gene is TRBJ1-2, the V gene TRBV6-2 or TRBV6-3; D unresolved. The CDR3 length is 14 residues. The V gene lost 4 bases and the J gene lost 4 bases, with 13 bases spanning the gap. CDR1 is MNHEY, CDR2 SVGEGT, per germline. CDR3 residues: CASSSGSGVYGYTF. The CDR3 coding sequence is TGTGCCAGCAGTTCGGGCAGCGGGGTCTATGGCTACACCTTC.

The chain combines TRBV7-2 with TRBJ2-1; 10 nucleotides line up with TRBD2. The V and J ends lost 6 bases and 8 bases, in that order; junction bases with no gene match: 7. The CDR3 is made up of 14 amino acids. The V gene's germline CDR1 is SGHTA and CDR2 FQGNSA. The CDR3 DNA is TGTGCCAGCAGTCCAGCGGGGGGGGCCTATGAGCAGTTCTTC. As protein: CASSPAGGAYEQFF.

V usage is TRBV6-5 and J usage is TRBJ2-2, with TRBD1 matching over 7 bases. Germline assignment: CDR1 MNHEY and CDR2 SVGAGI. This CDR3 comprises 15 residues. V lost 1 base and J lost 4; bases outside the gene matches: 3. CDR3 coding DNA: TGTGCCAGCAGTTACTTAGGGGGCAGCACCGGGGAGCTGTTTTTT. This sequence encodes CASSYLGGSTGELFF.

The table lists this clone with a count of one. This chain joins TRBV6-5 and TRBJ2-3; weak D call: TRBD2 (5 bases). From germline, CDR1 is MNHEY and CDR2 SVGAGI. The V end was cut by 3 bases, the J end by 9 bases, with 13 bases between. The CDR3 has 13 residues. CDR3 sequence (DNA): TGTGCCAGCAGTTATATCGCCGAGGGCACGCAGTATTTT. Its translation is CASSYIAEGTQYF.

The chain uses TRBV11-3 and TRBJ2-7, with TRBD2 matching over 7 bases. This CDR3 has 15 residues. Germline CDR1 and CDR2: SGHNT and YENEEA. J was trimmed by 1 base and V by 5 bases; bases with no gene match: 8. CDR3 sequence reads: CASSPSSGLSYEQYF. The CDR3 DNA follows: TGTGCCAGCAGCCCTTCTAGCGGCTTATCCTACGAGCAGTACTTC.

The CDR3 coding sequence is TGTGCCAGCAGCGTATTGGGACAGGACATAGATGAGCAGTTCTTC. This codes for CASSVLGQDIDEQFF. The rearrangement links TRBV9 to TRBJ2-1; 8 nucleotides agree with TRBD1. V dropped 1 base and J dropped 8; count of bases not matched to a gene: 8. The CDR3 contains 15 residues. Germline V gene sequence: CDR1 SGDLS, CDR2 YYNGEE.

This clone was counted once. V usage is TRBV12-1 and J usage is TRBJ1-5. TRBV12-1 is a known pseudogene. This CDR3 is 13 amino acids long. The CDR3 sequence: CASIPGGVWPQHF. The CDR3 bases are TGTGCCAGCATTCCCGGGGGAGTGTGGCCCCAGCATTTT.

The rearrangement links TRBV29-1 to TRBJ1-3, with D hard to call. Germline V gives CDR1 SQVTM, CDR2 ANQGSEA. The CDR3 contains 15 residues. Trimming stripped 3 bases from V and 0 bases from J, with 12 bases between. The CDR3 DNA reads TGCAGCGTTGAGCCCCTGCAGGCCTCTGGAAACACCATATATTTT. This gives the protein CSVEPLQASGNTIYF.

This chain uses TRBV7-9 with TRBJ2-1; 8 bases map to TRBD2. J was trimmed by 4 bases and V by 7 bases; bases with no gene match: 9. There are 15 residues in the CDR3. From germline, CDR1 is SEHNR and CDR2 FQNEAQ (reference sequence). For the CDR3, the DNA is TGTGCCAGCACCAAGCGGGGGCCCTCATACAATGAGCAGTTCTTC. Translated: CASTKRGPSYNEQFF.

This chain links TRBV2 with TRBJ2-3; D remains unclear. Germline V gene data show CDR1 as SNHLY and CDR2 as FYNNEI. Between the trimmed V and J ends, which lost 8 bases and 5 bases, there was a span of 14 bases. This CDR3 has 13 residues. The CDR3 nucleotides are TGTGCCAGCTCCCCTGGGCTCCAAGATACGCAGTATTTT. Residues: CASSPGLQDTQYF.

The chain recombines TRBV28 with TRBJ1-1, with D hard to call. There are 12 residues in the CDR3. V was clipped by 5 bases and J by 4 bases, with 8 bases between them. The germline V gene encodes CDR1 MDHEN and CDR2 SYDVKM. The CDR3 is CASSPPSTEAFF. As DNA, the CDR3 is TGTGCCAGCAGTCCCCCTTCCACTGAAGCTTTCTTT.

The chain employs TRBV7-9 and TRBJ1-1; possibly TRBD1 for D (5 bases). CDR1 and CDR2 (germline): SEHNR, FQNEAQ (reference sequence). The CDR3 runs to 14 residues. V was pared by 5 bases and J by 3 bases, with 13 bases between. CDR3 region: CASSPRRAYTEAFF. The CDR3 DNA sequence: TGTGCCAGCAGCCCCCGCAGGGCCTACACTGAAGCTTTCTTT.

This clone appeared a single time. The genes are TRBV15 and TRBJ1-3; the match to TRBD1 covers 8 bases. Germline loops: CDR1 LNHNV, CDR2 YYDKDF (reference sequence). The CDR3 is 16 residues long. Unmatched junction bases numbered 6, after V lost 2 bases and J lost 3 bases. In DNA, the CDR3 is TGTGCCACCAGCAGACCATCAGGGGGCTTTGGAAACACCATATATTTT. It encodes CATSRPSGGFGNTIYF.

The chain links TRBV6-2 or TRBV6-3 to TRBJ1-6; maybe TRBD1 (5 bases). The CDR3 sequence is 12 residues long. Trimming removed 5 bases from V and 14 bases from J, with 13 bases in between. Germline-derived CDR1 and CDR2 are MNHEY and SVGEGT. The DNA of the CDR3 is TGTGCCAGCAGTCCGGGGGGGTCATCCCTCCACTTT. It yields the protein CASSPGGSSLHF.

The chain has TRBV28 and TRBJ1-4, with D possibly matching TRBD1 (5 bases). Trimming cost V 7 bases and J 8 bases, with 8 bases left between them. Germline lookup yields CDR1 MDHEN and CDR2 SYDVKM. The CDR3 contains 11 residues. The CDR3: CASTGFEKLFF. The CDR3 DNA sequence: TGTGCCAGCACAGGGTTCGAAAAACTGTTTTTT.

This clone was seen only a few times. The J gene is TRBJ1-6, the V gene TRBV4-1; TRBD1 might be the D (5 bases). This CDR3 region has 13 residues. Germline CDR1 and CDR2: MGHRA and YSYEKL. Trimming stripped 4 bases from V and 7 bases from J, with 8 bases between. The DNA for the CDR3 is TGCGCCAGCAGCCCCGACAGAAATTCACCCCTCCACTTT. Its protein product is CASSPDRNSPLHF.